What follows are 19 T cell receptor beta chains derived from one specimen sequenced in a study of blood T cell repertoires in COVID-19. TCRdb keeps only in-frame clones here, not all; method: immunoSEQ multiplex PCR. The sample includes 200,000 to 250,000 clones, approximately 91% of them seen just once. Input material: peripheral blood. These receptor sequences come from a man between 60 and 75 years old who had recovered from COVID-19.

The chain employs TRBV6-4 and TRBJ2-7; 12 bases map to TRBD2. The germline V gene encodes CDR1 MRHNA and CDR2 SNTAGT. The J segment lost 0 bases and the V segment lost 3 bases, leaving 0 bases of the junction unmatched. This CDR3 comprises 15 residues. CDR3 nucleotides: TGTGCCAGCAGTGAACTAGCGGGGGGCTCCTACGAGCAGTACTTC. It translates to CASSELAGGSYEQYF.

This chain links TRBV30 with TRBJ1-6; 8 nucleotides agree with TRBD1. The germline V gene encodes CDR1 GTSNPN and CDR2 SVGIG (reference sequence). The CDR3 has 13 residues. V lost 8 bases to trimming and J lost 5 bases; unmatched junction nucleotides: 5. CDR3 in DNA: TGTGCCGGACAGGGCGAGGATAATTCACCCCTCCACTTT. Protein product: CAGQGEDNSPLHF. The full variable domain, in which reference TRBV30 and TRBJ1-6 provide the parts outside the CDR3, is SQTIHQWPATLVQPVGSPLSLECTVEGTSNPNLYWYRQAAGRGLQLLFYSVGIGQISSEVPQNLSASRPQDRQFILSSKKLLLSDSGFYLCAGQGEDNSPLHFGNGTRLTVT.

The chain employs TRBV18 and TRBJ1-6; D is unresolved. The V end lost 4 bases, the J end lost 10 bases, and 20 bases lay between the germline ends. Germline V gene lookup returns CDR1 KGHSH and CDR2 LQKENI. CDR3 length: 16 residues. CDR3 loop: CASSLSLKGGDSPLHF. The CDR3 DNA sequence: TGTGCCAGCTCACTTTCCCTAAAAGGAGGAGACTCACCCCTCCACTTT.

The chain couples TRBV5-6 to TRBJ2-5, with a possible D match to TRBD1 (5 bases). CDR3 length equals 14 residues. The ends were cut back, 5 bases at V and 5 bases at J, with 16 bases in the middle. CDR1 and CDR2 from the germline V gene are SGHDT and YYEEEE. This CDR3 is CASRARRGWETQYF. Here the CDR3 DNA reads TGTGCCAGCAGAGCGCGAAGGGGCTGGGAGACCCAGTACTTC.

The genes are TRBV5-6 and TRBJ2-3; TRBD2 is a possible D gene (5 bases). V was cut by 2 bases and J by 2 bases, with 9 bases left in between. Germline V gene data show CDR1 as SGHDT and CDR2 as YYEEEE. This CDR3 spans 14 amino acids. As DNA, the CDR3 is TGTGCCAGCAGCTTCGGGATTTACACAGATACGCAGTATTTT. This codes for CASSFGIYTDTQYF.

V is TRBV19 and J is TRBJ1-5, with 9 bases fitting TRBD1. The V and J ends lost 3 bases and 9 bases, in that order; junction bases with no gene match: 18. CDR3 length: 18 amino acids. Germline CDR1 reads LNHDA; CDR2 reads SQIVND (reference sequence). Here the CDR3 DNA reads TGTGCCAGTAGTATTTCTCCGGCGTGGATGACAGGGGGGTCGCCCCAGCATTTT. Translating it yields CASSISPAWMTGGSPQHF.

The chain is built from TRBV5-1 and TRBJ1-5; D gene unclear. CDR1 is SGHRS, CDR2 YFSETQ, per germline. Trimming removed 4 bases at V and 5 bases at J, with 13 bases between. CDR3 length: 14 residues. Here the CDR3 DNA reads TGCGCCAGCAGCCTCTCCGGCGGGGATCAGCCCCAGCATTTT. Translated: CASSLSGGDQPQHF.

This chain connects TRBV7-9 to TRBJ1-2; a weak D match, TRBD1 (5 bases). This CDR3 contains 15 residues. V was pared by 0 bases and J by 2 bases, with 10 bases between. Germline V gives CDR1 SEHNR, CDR2 FQNEAQ (reference sequence). The CDR3 reads CASSLAGAKNYGYTF. DNA for the CDR3: TGTGCCAGCAGCTTAGCAGGGGCAAAGAACTATGGCTACACCTTC.

This clone was seen just once. This rearrangement joins TRBV19 to TRBJ2-7, with 8 positions matching TRBD1. This CDR3 is 15 amino acids long. CDR1 and CDR2 from the germline V gene are LNHDA and SQIVND (reference sequence). V trimming: 4 bases; J trimming: 3 bases; junction bases outside the gene matches: 8. In DNA form, the CDR3 reads TGTGCCAGTAGTAGGGCCCGGACAGGGTACTACGAGCAGTACTTC. Protein product: CASSRARTGYYEQYF.

J is TRBJ2-3 and V is TRBV7-3; unclear D gene. This CDR3 spans 12 amino acids. From germline, CDR1 is SGHTA and CDR2 FQGTGA. Trimming pared 4 bases from V and 9 bases from J, leaving 11 bases between. CDR3 DNA sequence: TGTGCCAGCAGCTCAGCGCGCGGCACGCAGTATTTT. It yields the protein CASSSARGTQYF. The full variable domain, in which reference TRBV7-3 and TRBJ2-3 provide the parts outside the CDR3, is GAGVSQTPSNKVTEKGKYVELRCDPISGHTALYWYRQSLGQGPEFLIYFQGTGAADDSGLPNDRFFAVRPEGSVSTLKIQRTERGDSAVYLCASSSARGTQYFGPGTRLTVL.

The chain uses TRBV5-1 and TRBJ2-7; 8 nucleotides line up with TRBD2. With 1 base clipped from V and 5 bases from J, the junction kept 11 bases outside the gene matches. Germline V CDR1 and CDR2: SGHRS, YFSETQ. This CDR3 comprises 16 residues. CDR3 loop: CASSLREGGNNHEQYF. In DNA form, the CDR3 reads TGCGCCAGCAGCTTGCGGGAGGGCGGGAACAACCACGAGCAGTACTTC.

CDR3 sequence (DNA): TGCGCCAGCAGCTCGGGACAGGTCCCACACTTCTCTAATGAAAAACTGTTTTTT. It is translated as CASSSGQVPHFSNEKLFF. The chain couples TRBV5-1 to TRBJ1-4; 8 nucleotides align to TRBD1. V dropped 3 bases and J dropped 3; count of bases not matched to a gene: 13. The CDR3 consists of 18 residues. CDR1 and CDR2 from the germline V gene are SGHRS and YFSETQ.

This chain connects TRBV3-1 (or the pseudogene TRBV3-2) to TRBJ2-1; 9 positions agree with TRBD2. The CDR3 is made up of 14 amino acids. The germline CDR1 and CDR2 sequences are LGHDT and YNNKEL (reference sequence). J gave up 6 bases and V 10 bases, and 10 bases lay outside the gene matches. CDR3 amino acids: CATSERGAGNEQFF. CDR3 coding DNA: TGTGCCACCTCGGAGCGGGGGGCCGGCAATGAGCAGTTCTTC.

This clone appeared many times. This sequence joins TRBV27 and TRBJ2-1, with D perhaps TRBD2 (5 bases). V was trimmed by 6 bases and J by 0 bases, leaving 12 bases between them. The V gene's germline CDR1 is MNHEY and CDR2 SMNVEV (reference sequence). The CDR3 covers 15 residues. CDR3 protein: CASRIGVRSYNEQFF. CDR3 nucleotides: TGTGCCAGCAGGATCGGGGTTCGCTCCTACAATGAGCAGTTCTTC.

This rearrangement joins TRBV7-6 to TRBJ2-7; D might be TRBD1 (5 bases). Trimming removed 2 bases at V and 5 bases at J, with 16 bases between. Per the germline V gene, CDR1 is SGHVS and CDR2 is FNYEAQ. The CDR3 sequence is 15 residues long. Written as DNA, the CDR3 is TGTGCCAGCAGCTTAAGGCCGAAGGGGCCCGACGAGCAGTACTTC. It is translated as CASSLRPKGPDEQYF.

The chain employs TRBV4-1 and TRBJ2-7, with D possibly matching TRBD2 (7 bases). With 1 base removed from V and 2 bases from J, the gap between germline ends came to 12 bases. The CDR3 length is 15 residues. Germline V CDR1 and CDR2: MGHRA, YSYEKL. For the CDR3, the DNA is TGCGCCAGCAGCCAAGCAGGAGGGGGGGCCTACGAGCAGTACTTC. It encodes CASSQAGGGAYEQYF.

This chain links TRBV7-3 with TRBJ2-1, with D maybe TRBD2 (5 bases). The CDR3 sequence is 13 residues long. Germline-derived CDR1 and CDR2 are SGHTA and FQGTGA. V was clipped by 5 bases and J by 6 bases, with 11 bases between them. The CDR3 DNA reads as TGTGCCAGCAGCCAAGGGAGACCCAATGAGCAGTTCTTC. Translating gives CASSQGRPNEQFF.

The gene calls are TRBV6-5 and TRBJ1-6, with 7 bases that match TRBD1. This CDR3 is 14 amino acids long. The junction had 3 bases not matched to a gene; V was cut back by 6 bases and J by 4 bases. From germline, CDR1 is MNHEY and CDR2 SVGAGI. CDR3 nucleotide sequence: TGTGCCAGCAGGGAGACAGGGTATAATTCACCCCTCCACTTT. The encoded protein is CASRETGYNSPLHF.

The chain employs TRBV9 and TRBJ2-2; 10 bases are a match to TRBD2. CDR1 is SGDLS and CDR2 is YYNGEE in the germline V gene. The CDR3 is 16 residues long. With V trimmed by 4 bases and J by 7 bases, 10 bases remained unmatched. The CDR3, as DNA: TGTGCCAGCAGCATTCTAGCGGGAGCGTCCAGCGGGGAGCTGTTTTTT. It codes for CASSILAGASSGELFF. Full variable domain (rest looked up from reference TRBV9 and TRBJ2-2): DSGVTQTPKHLITATGQRVTLRCSPRSGDLSVYWYQQSLDQGLQFLIQYYNGEERAKGNILERFSAQQFPDLHSELNLSSLELGDSALYFCASSILAGASSGELFFGEGSRLTVL.